Listed below are T cell receptor beta chains from one sample, sequenced in a study of cytomegalovirus exposure and HLA in healthy donors. Assay used: immunoSEQ multiplex PCR; TCRdb lists only in-frame clones, some missing. The sample lists roughly 180,000 clones; 84% were seen once. Sample: PBMCs. The receptors come from a girl between 10 and 17 years old in good health and CMV-seropositive. CDR3s leave out the opening cysteine and the closing phenylalanine or tryptophan. Each record gives: V gene, J gene, D gene, CDR3 protein. The D gene is left open where the match is weak.

>TRBV14|TRBJ2-3|.
ASSQEGRGSDTQY
>TRBV10-3|TRBJ2-5|.
AISEVLETQY
>TRBV9|TRBJ1-1|.
ASSAGQGPYEAF
>TRBV28|TRBJ2-1|TRBD1
ASSLLTGFGQF
>TRBV4-1|TRBJ1-6|.
ASSLETGGGSPLH
>TRBV4-1|TRBJ2-7|TRBD2
ASSRLAAPGLAGSSYEQY
>TRBV29-1|TRBJ1-4|.
SVPAGCKRCNEKLF
>TRBV10-3|TRBJ2-7|.
AISKQGESSYEQY
>TRBV5-1|.|TRBD1
ASSLASGQGANEQY
>TRBV5-1|TRBJ2-1|.
ASSLAANNKNEQF
>TRBV2|TRBJ1-1|.
ARWGVDTEAF
>TRBV5-1|TRBJ2-5|TRBD1
ASSGTGQVQETQY
>TRBV2|TRBJ2-7|.
ASSEAGRDIHYEQY
>TRBV10-3|TRBJ1-5|.
AISESDIRDQPQH
>TRBV6-6|TRBJ1-5|.
ASSSSLWPQH
>TRBV18|TRBJ2-7|TRBD1
ASSRQRGQPYEQY
>TRBV5-1|TRBJ1-5|TRBD1
ASSPDRGNQPQH
>TRBV11-1|TRBJ2-5|.
ASSSRQVRETQY
>TRBV19|TRBJ1-1|.
ASSIQGNTEAF
>TRBV11-2|TRBJ2-6|.
ASSLYRSSGANVLT
>TRBV7-2|TRBJ1-5|.
ASSLGTVNLPQH
>TRBV5-4|TRBJ1-1|.
ASSFSVRNTEAF
>TRBV4-1|TRBJ2-2|TRBD2
ASSQGTSGGAVTGELF
>TRBV29-1|TRBJ1-2|.
SVRFGESYGYT
>TRBV9|TRBJ1-2|TRBD1
ASSATGQGANYGYT
>TRBV29-1|TRBJ2-5|TRBD2
SAREGDSETQY
>TRBV11-2|TRBJ2-6|.
ASSLLQGINVLT
>TRBV9|TRBJ1-5|.
ASSVGPVSNQPQH
>TRBV4-1|TRBJ1-1|.
ASSQYYPGDTEAF
>TRBV28|TRBJ1-1|TRBD1
ASSDRRGWTEAF
>TRBV7-9|TRBJ2-3|.
ASSFSTDTQY
>TRBV7-3|TRBJ2-5|TRBD1
ASSLAPVGTGEETQY
>TRBV7-7|TRBJ2-1|.
ASSPVLGGVNEQF
>TRBV7-6|TRBJ1-5|.
ASSLGAGDQPQH
>TRBV6-5|TRBJ1-2|.
ASSQSPRGLGYT
>TRBV5-1|TRBJ2-3|TRBD2
ASSAKILSGGRDTQY
>TRBV7-2|TRBJ1-2|.
ASSLGLYGYT
>TRBV5-6|TRBJ1-6|TRBD1
ASSIGTGFIALH
>TRBV5-6|TRBJ1-1|.
ASSFRATITFEAF
>TRBV5-1|TRBJ2-2|TRBD1
ASSSTGTGAGELF